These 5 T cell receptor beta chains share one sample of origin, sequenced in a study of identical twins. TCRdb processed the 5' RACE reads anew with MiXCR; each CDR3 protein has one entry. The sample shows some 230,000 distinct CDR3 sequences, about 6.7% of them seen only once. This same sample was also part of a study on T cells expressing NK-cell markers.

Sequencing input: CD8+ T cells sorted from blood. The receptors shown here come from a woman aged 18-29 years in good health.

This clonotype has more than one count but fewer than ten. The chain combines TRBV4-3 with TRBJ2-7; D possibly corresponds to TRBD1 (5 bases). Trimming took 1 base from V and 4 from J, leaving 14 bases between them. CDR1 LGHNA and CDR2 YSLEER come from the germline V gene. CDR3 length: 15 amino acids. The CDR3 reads CASSQGQGVGYEQYF. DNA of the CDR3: TGCGCCAGCAGCCAAGGCCAGGGTGTAGGGTACGAGCAGTACTTC.

The CDR3 nucleotides read TGTGCCAGCAGCGTAGACCCTAGGGGCTACAATGAGCAGTTCTTC. Its protein product is CASSVDPRGYNEQFF. This chain connects TRBV9 to TRBJ2-1; D might be TRBD1 (5 bases). Germline CDR1 is SGDLS and CDR2 is YYNGEE. The V gene lost 0 bases and the J gene lost 3 bases, with 10 bases spanning the gap. This CDR3 has 15 amino acids.

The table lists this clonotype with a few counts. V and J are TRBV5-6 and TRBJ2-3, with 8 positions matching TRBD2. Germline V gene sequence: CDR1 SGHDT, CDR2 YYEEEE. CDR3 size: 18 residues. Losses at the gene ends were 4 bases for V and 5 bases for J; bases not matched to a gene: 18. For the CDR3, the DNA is TGTGCCAGCAGCGGACACACAGGTAGCCGGGAGGGCTTAGATACGCAGTATTTT. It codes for CASSGHTGSREGLDTQYF. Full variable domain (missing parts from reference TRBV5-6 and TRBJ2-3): DAGVTQSPTHLIKTRGQQVTLRCSPKSGHDTVSWYQQALGQGPQFIFQYYEEEERQRGNFPDRFSGHQFPNYSSELNVNALLLGDSALYLCASSGHTGSREGLDTQYFGPGTRLTVL.

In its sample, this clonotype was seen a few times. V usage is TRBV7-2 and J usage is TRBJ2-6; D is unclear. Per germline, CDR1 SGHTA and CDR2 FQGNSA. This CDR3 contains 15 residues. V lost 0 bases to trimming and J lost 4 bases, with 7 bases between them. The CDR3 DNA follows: TGTGCCAGCAGCTTAGCGGGTGCCGGGGCCAACGTCCTGACTTTC. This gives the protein CASSLAGAGANVLTF.

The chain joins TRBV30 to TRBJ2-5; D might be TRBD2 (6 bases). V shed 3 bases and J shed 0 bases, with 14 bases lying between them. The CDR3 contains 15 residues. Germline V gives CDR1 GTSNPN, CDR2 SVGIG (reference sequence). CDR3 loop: CAWRGDSYYQETQYF. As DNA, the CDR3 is TGTGCCTGGAGGGGGGACTCCTATTACCAAGAGACCCAGTACTTC.